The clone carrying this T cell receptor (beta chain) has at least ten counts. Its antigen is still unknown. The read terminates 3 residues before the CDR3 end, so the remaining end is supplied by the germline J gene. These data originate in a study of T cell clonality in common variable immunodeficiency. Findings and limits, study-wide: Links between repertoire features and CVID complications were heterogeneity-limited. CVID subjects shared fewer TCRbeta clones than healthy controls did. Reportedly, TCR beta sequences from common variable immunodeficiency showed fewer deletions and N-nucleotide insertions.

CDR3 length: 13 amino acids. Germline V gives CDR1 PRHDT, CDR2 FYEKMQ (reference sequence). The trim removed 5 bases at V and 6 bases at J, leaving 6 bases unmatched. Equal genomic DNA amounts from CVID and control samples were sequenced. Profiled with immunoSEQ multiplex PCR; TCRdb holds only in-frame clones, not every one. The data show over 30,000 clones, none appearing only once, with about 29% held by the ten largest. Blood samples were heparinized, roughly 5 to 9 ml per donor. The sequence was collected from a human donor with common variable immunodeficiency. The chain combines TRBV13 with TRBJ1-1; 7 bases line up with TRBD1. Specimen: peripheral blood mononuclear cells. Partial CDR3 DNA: TGTGCCAGCAGCGGAGACAGGGCCCCTGAA. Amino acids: CASSGDRAPE. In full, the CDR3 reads CASSGDRAPEAFF.